A selection of T cell receptor beta chains follows, all from one sample in a study of blood T cell repertoires in COVID-19. The protocol was immunoSEQ multiplex PCR, while the TCRdb copy is restricted to in-frame clones and leaves out a portion. The sample has fewer than 400,000 clones; around 82% are singletons. What was sequenced was peripheral blood. Receptor source: a man aged 25-40 years with active or convalescent COVID-19. The CDR3 runs from the conserved cysteine through the conserved F or W. A D gene is named only where the DNA matches it firmly.

V gene: TRBV18; J gene: TRBJ1-1; D gene: .; CDR3 DNA: TGTGCCAGCTCACCCGGACACATCATGAACACTGAAGCTTTCTTT; CDR3 protein: CASSPGHIMNTEAFF
V gene: TRBV7-2; J gene: TRBJ1-4; D gene: TRBD1; CDR3 DNA: TGTGCCAGCAGCTTACTACAGGGGGCGGGAGAAAAACTGTTTTTT; CDR3 protein: CASSLLQGAGEKLFF
V gene: TRBV19; J gene: TRBJ1-1; D gene: .; CDR3 DNA: TGTGCCAGTAGTATCTACGGAGGAACTGAAGCTTTCTTT; CDR3 protein: CASSIYGGTEAFF
V gene: TRBV9; J gene: TRBJ1-6; D gene: TRBD1; CDR3 DNA: TGTGCCAGCAGCGCGGGACAGGCTTTTAATTCACCCCTCCACTTT; CDR3 protein: CASSAGQAFNSPLHF
V gene: TRBV6-1; J gene: TRBJ1-2; D gene: .; CDR3 DNA: TGTGCCAGCAGTGAAAACAGCCTCGCGGGCTACACCTTC; CDR3 protein: CASSENSLAGYTF
V gene: TRBV19; J gene: TRBJ1-3; D gene: .; CDR3 DNA: TGTGCCAGTAGTATCAACAGGGCTTCCTCTGGAAACACCATATATTTT; CDR3 protein: CASSINRASSGNTIYF
V gene: TRBV5-1; J gene: TRBJ2-3; D gene: .; CDR3 DNA: TGCGCCAGCAGCTTGGGGGCGGGAACAGATACGCAGTATTTT; CDR3 protein: CASSLGAGTDTQYF
V gene: TRBV23-1; J gene: TRBJ2-2; D gene: .; CDR3 DNA: TGCGCCAGCACACACCCACCAGGGACCGGGGAGCTGTTTTTT; CDR3 protein: CASTHPPGTGELFF
V gene: TRBV29-1; J gene: TRBJ2-7; D gene: TRBD2; CDR3 DNA: TGCAGCGTTGAAGGGCTGATTAGCGGGAGGGCCGGGTATGAGCAGTACTTC; CDR3 protein: CSVEGLISGRAGYEQYF
V gene: TRBV5-4; J gene: TRBJ1-3; D gene: .; CDR3 DNA: TGTGCCAGCAGCCCTGGCGGGTTATCTGGAAACACCATATATTTT; CDR3 protein: CASSPGGLSGNTIYF